Sequencing of this TCR beta chain was carried out in a study of CD8 T cells in ankylosing spondylitis. Study-wide points: Some of the motif variants had earlier been found in reactive arthritis patients' fluid and blood. Significant enrichment of disease-linked clones was reported in matched ankylosing spondylitis synovial fluid. As for the disease-linked clones, they showed a CD8+ phenotype and occurred at relatively low frequencies in peripheral blood. Seven to nine highly homologous variants formed a TCR beta motif that appeared characteristic of ankylosing spondylitis blood.

V shed 1 base and J 4 bases; nucleotides not matched to a gene: 2. Per the germline V gene, CDR1 is DFQATT and CDR2 is SNEGSKA (reference sequence). This CDR3 is 14 amino acids long. TCRdb independently ran MiXCR on the 5' RACE reads; one entry per CDR3 protein. The table has around 22,000 distinct CDR3 sequences, under 15% seen once. Concerning this clonotype: No antigen is known for it.

This receptor was taken from a male donor with ankylosing spondylitis or in good health (not recorded which). The chain joins TRBV20-1 to TRBJ2-2, with 8 bases lining up with TRBD1. Material for sequencing was blood. The CDR3 DNA sequence: TGCAGTGCTAGAGGGACAGGGCGCACCGGGGAGCTGTTTTTT. It encodes CSARGTGRTGELFF.